The present T cell receptor (beta chain) was sequenced within a study of T cells in Graves' hyperthyroidism and ophthalmopathy. This clonotype was counted at least ten times. The CDR3 sequence is 14 residues long. Germline V lookup: CDR1 SGHDT, CDR2 YYEEEE. V lost 2 bases, J lost 2 bases, and 8 bases lay in between. Amplified TCR beta CDR3 regions derived from RNA transcripts. Using the HTBI primer set, a first-round RT-PCR was run on the TCR CDR3. TCRdb itself ran the multiplex PCR reads through MiXCR, one entry per CDR3 protein. The sample yields more than 450,000 distinct CDR3 sequences, less than 20% seen once.

Sequencing was performed on blood. The genes are TRBV5-6 and TRBJ1-5; D may be TRBD1 (5 bases). The receptor's source is a man aged 40-49 years with Graves' ophthalmopathy. DNA for the CDR3: TGTGCCAGCAGCTTCCGCAGGGGCAATCAGCCCCAGCATTTT. Translating gives CASSFRRGNQPQHF.